This entry lists 26 T cell receptor beta chains sequenced from one sample in a study of technical replicates of blood from a handful of donors. Sequenced by immunoSEQ multiplex PCR; TCRdb stores in-frame clones only, minus some. Of around 77,000 clones listed, roughly 90% are singletons. Sequences were obtained from T cells isolated from PBMCs. Receptors were obtained from a human donor in good health.

This chain links TRBV9 with TRBJ1-3; D is uncertain. This CDR3 contains 16 residues. From germline, CDR1 is SGDLS and CDR2 YYNGEE. Trimming took 0 bases from V and 2 from J, leaving 12 bases between them. The CDR3 coding sequence is TGTGCCAGCAGCGTAGGAGGGATTCATGCTGGAAACACCATATATTTT. Protein: CASSVGGIHAGNTIYF.

V gene TRBV7-2 combines with J gene TRBJ1-2; D is uncertain. The CDR3 spans 15 residues. Germline CDR1 and CDR2: SGHTA and FQGNSA. V was trimmed by 2 bases and J by 8 bases, leaving 18 bases between them. DNA for the CDR3: TGTGCCAGCAGCTTAAGGCCCCTTGCGGTCGGAGGCTACACCTTC. Translating gives CASSLRPLAVGGYTF.

This clone came up a few times. The chain combines TRBV5-1 with TRBJ1-1; TRBD1 agrees at 7 bases. Germline V gives CDR1 SGHRS, CDR2 YFSETQ. The CDR3 contains 16 residues. V trimming: 3 bases; J trimming: 1 base; junction bases outside the gene matches: 9. The CDR3 coding sequence is TGCGCCAGCAGCTCCTGGGACAGTGGGACGAACACTGAAGCTTTCTTT. Translated: CASSSWDSGTNTEAFF.

V and J are TRBV5-1 and TRBJ2-5, with 9 nucleotides matching TRBD1. Germline lookup yields CDR1 SGHRS and CDR2 YFSETQ. The J segment lost 2 bases and the V segment lost 4 bases, leaving 12 bases of the junction unmatched. This CDR3 spans 17 amino acids. The CDR3 DNA reads TGCGCCAGCAGCCCCTTACAGGGGGCGAGGGGGCAAGAGACCCAGTACTTC. This sequence encodes CASSPLQGARGQETQYF. The whole variable domain, remainder taken from reference TRBV5-1 and TRBJ2-5, is KAGVTQTPRYLIKTRGQQVTLSCSPISGHRSVSWYQQTPGQGLQFLFEYFSETQRNKGNFPGRFSGRQFSNSRSEMNVSTLELGDSALYLCASSPLQGARGQETQYFGPGTRLLVL.

The chain employs TRBV6-1 and TRBJ1-5; D is undetermined. V lost 10 bases and J 4 bases, leaving 17 bases between the germline ends. CDR1 is MNHNS and CDR2 is SASEGT in the germline V gene. The CDR3 runs 14 residues. CDR3 in DNA: TGTGCCATCAAAGGCCTCCTAGGTAATCAGCCCCAGCATTTT. This gives the protein CAIKGLLGNQPQHF.

The V call is TRBV5-6, the J call TRBJ1-2, with D perhaps TRBD1 (6 bases). The V gene lost 2 bases and the J gene lost 2 bases, with 13 bases spanning the gap. From germline, CDR1 is SGHDT and CDR2 YYEEEE. This CDR3 spans 15 amino acids. CDR3 sequence reads: CASSLGQGTNYGYTF. In DNA form, the CDR3 reads TGTGCCAGCAGCTTAGGTCAGGGGACGAACTATGGCTACACCTTC. Complete variable domain (other parts from reference TRBV5-6 and TRBJ1-2): DAGVTQSPTHLIKTRGQQVTLRCSPKSGHDTVSWYQQALGQGPQFIFQYYEEEERQRGNFPDRFSGHQFPNYSSELNVNALLLGDSALYLCASSLGQGTNYGYTFGSGTRLTVV.

CDR3 sequence (DNA): TGCGCCAGCAGCTTAGGGGACATGGGAATGGCTTTCTTT. This translates into CASSLGDMGMAFF. The V gene is TRBV5-1, the J gene TRBJ1-1; D may be TRBD1 (6 bases). Trimming removed 2 bases from V and 11 bases from J, with 16 bases in between. The CDR3 sequence is 13 residues long. CDR1 is SGHRS and CDR2 is YFSETQ in the germline V gene.

This chain connects TRBV6-1 to TRBJ2-7, with TRBD2 matching 8 bases. The germline CDR1 and CDR2 sequences are MNHNS and SASEGT. Trimming removed 2 bases from V and 3 bases from J; junction bases left unmatched: 3. This CDR3 comprises 14 residues. The CDR3 loop is CASSESGRVYEQYF. In DNA form, the CDR3 reads TGTGCCAGCAGTGAATCCGGGAGGGTCTACGAGCAGTACTTC.

The chain uses TRBV27 and TRBJ1-2; tentatively, D is TRBD1 (5 bases). V was trimmed by 4 bases and J by 3 bases, leaving 9 bases between them. CDR1 MNHEY and CDR2 SMNVEV come from the germline V gene (reference sequence). There are 13 residues in the CDR3. In DNA, the CDR3 is TGTGCCAGCAGTTCCACAGGAGACTATGGCTACACCTTC. Its translation is CASSSTGDYGYTF.

This clone was seen a single time. As DNA, the CDR3 is TGTGCCAGCAGCTTAGATCTTTCTACTGAAGCTTTCTTT. Translating gives CASSLDLSTEAFF. This chain connects TRBV11-3 to TRBJ1-1; D unresolved. V lost 0 bases, J lost 5 bases, and 7 bases lay in between. This CDR3 contains 13 residues. CDR1 is SGHNT, CDR2 YENEEA, per germline.

The rearrangement links TRBV11-2 to TRBJ2-3, with D possibly matching TRBD2 (6 bases). The length of the CDR3 is 13 residues. V lost 4 bases and J lost 4, with 9 bases in between. The V gene's germline CDR1 is SGHAT and CDR2 FQNNGV. The CDR3 coding sequence is TGTGCCAGCAGCTGGGGGACTCCAGATACGCAGTATTTT. This gives the protein CASSWGTPDTQYF.

The chain recombines TRBV23-1 with TRBJ1-1; D might be TRBD1 (6 bases). TRBV23-1 is an ORF, with its function uncertain. The germline V and J ends were trimmed by 3 bases and 2 bases, with 13 bases remaining between them. The CDR3 covers 15 residues. The CDR3: CASSHRTEENTEAFF. Here the CDR3 DNA reads TGCGCCAGCAGTCACCGGACAGAAGAAAACACTGAAGCTTTCTTT.

Here the CDR3 DNA reads TGTGCCAGCAGCGTGGGACAGGGCAACTATGGCTACACCTTC. Its protein product is CASSVGQGNYGYTF. The J gene is TRBJ1-2, the V gene TRBV9; 9 bases match TRBD1. This CDR3 has 14 amino acids. V gave up 2 bases and J gave up 2 bases; unmatched junction bases: 1. CDR1 is SGDLS and CDR2 is YYNGEE in the germline V gene.

The chain carries TRBV12-5 and TRBJ2-3; 11 nucleotides match TRBD2. Germline CDR1 reads LGHNT; CDR2 reads FRNRAP. Trimming removed 8 bases from V and 3 bases from J; junction bases left unmatched: 13. The length of the CDR3 is 17 residues. The CDR3 reads CASSLLLLAGDTDTQYF. CDR3 DNA sequence: TGTGCTAGTTCCCTACTCTTACTAGCGGGAGATACAGATACGCAGTATTTT.

The J gene is TRBJ2-7, the V gene TRBV7-3, with 9 positions matching TRBD2. V gave up 5 bases and J gave up 5 bases; unmatched junction bases: 10. Germline CDR1 reads SGHTA; CDR2 reads FQGTGA. The CDR3 totals 15 residues. CDR3 coding DNA: TGTGCCAGCAGCGTAGGACTAGCGAATGGCGACGAGCAGTACTTC. Amino acids: CASSVGLANGDEQYF.

This clone was seen only a few times. The chain is built from TRBV30 and TRBJ2-2, with 10 nucleotides matching TRBD2. CDR1 GTSNPN and CDR2 SVGIG come from the germline V gene (reference sequence). V shed 4 bases and J 6 bases; nucleotides not matched to a gene: 11. CDR3 length: 16 residues. CDR3 loop: CAWNLAGAPIAGELFF. The CDR3 coding sequence is TGTGCCTGGAACCTAGCGGGAGCTCCCATCGCCGGGGAGCTGTTTTTT.

V and J are TRBV28 and TRBJ2-2; TRBD2 agrees at 7 bases. V lost 6 bases, J lost 5 bases, and 15 bases stayed unmatched. The CDR3 covers 17 residues. Germline CDR1 and CDR2: MDHEN and SYDVKM. The CDR3 sequence is CASSPPGRWLRTGELFF. CDR3 in DNA: TGTGCCAGCAGCCCCCCCGGGAGGTGGTTGCGGACCGGGGAGCTGTTTTTT. The full variable domain, completed using reference TRBV28 and TRBJ2-2, is DVKVTQSSRYLVKRTGEKVFLECVQDMDHENMFWYRQDPGLGLRLIYFSYDVKMKEKGDIPEGYSVSREKKERFSLILESASTNQTSMYLCASSPPGRWLRTGELFFGEGSRLTVL.

The chain uses TRBV7-2 and TRBJ1-1; D perhaps matches TRBD1 (5 bases). Between the trimmed V and J ends, which lost 1 base and 6 bases, there was a span of 9 bases. Per germline, CDR1 SGHTA and CDR2 FQGNSA. The length of the CDR3 is 13 residues. CDR3 bases: TGTGCCAGCAGCTTAGTAATAGGGGCTGAAGCTTTCTTT. Its translation is CASSLVIGAEAFF. The whole variable domain, filled in from reference TRBV7-2 and TRBJ1-1, reads GAGVSQSPSNKVTEKGKDVELRCDPISGHTALYWYRQSLGQGLEFLIYFQGNSAPDKSGLPSDRFSAERTGGSVSTLTIQRTQQEDSAVYLCASSLVIGAEAFFGQGTRLTVV.

The chain links TRBV11-3 to TRBJ2-3; D ambiguous. V shed 4 bases and J shed 0 bases, with 5 bases lying between them. Germline-derived CDR1 and CDR2 are SGHNT and YENEEA. There are 13 residues in the CDR3. Here the CDR3 DNA reads TGTGCCAGCAGCTCACACAGCACAGATACGCAGTATTTT. Protein: CASSSHSTDTQYF.

The rearrangement links TRBV5-1 to TRBJ2-3; possible D gene TRBD2, 6 bases. The germline V gene encodes CDR1 SGHRS and CDR2 YFSETQ. V lost 1 base and J lost 0, with 9 bases in between. This CDR3 has 15 residues. In DNA, the CDR3 is TGCGCCAGCAGCTTGACCGGGACTAGCACAGATACGCAGTATTTT. Translated: CASSLTGTSTDTQYF.

V is TRBV4-3 and J is TRBJ2-7, with TRBD1 matching over 7 bases. Germline CDR1 and CDR2: LGHNA and YSLEER. This CDR3 has 17 amino acids. The V gene end was trimmed by 0 bases and the J gene end by 1 base; junction bases not matched to a gene: 9. The CDR3 protein is CASSQESQGVVSYEQYF. CDR3 nucleotide sequence: TGCGCCAGCAGCCAAGAGTCCCAGGGGGTTGTATCCTACGAGCAGTACTTC.

J is TRBJ2-3 and V is TRBV5-4, with 8 bases fitting TRBD2. J lost 2 bases, V lost 3 bases, and 8 bases had no gene match. The CDR3 is made up of 16 amino acids. The V gene's germline CDR1 is SGHNT and CDR2 YYREEE (reference sequence). The CDR3 sequence is CASSSVLAAYTDTQYF. DNA of the CDR3: TGTGCCAGCAGCTCGGTACTAGCGGCCTACACAGATACGCAGTATTTT.

For the CDR3, the DNA is TGCAGCGTCGGGGGACAGGGGCGAGAGCAGTACTTC. It encodes CSVGGQGREQYF. The chain carries TRBV29-1 and TRBJ2-7; TRBD1 matches at 10 bases. V lost 6 bases to trimming and J lost 7 bases; unmatched junction nucleotides: 6. The CDR3 sequence is 12 residues long. Germline V gene lookup returns CDR1 SQVTM and CDR2 ANQGSEA.

The V call is TRBV6-6, the J call TRBJ2-1; 7 bases fit TRBD1. The CDR3 covers 14 residues. CDR1 is MNHNY, CDR2 SVGAGI, per germline (reference sequence). Losses at the gene ends were 5 bases for V and 3 bases for J; bases not matched to a gene: 4. The CDR3 nucleotides are TGTGCCAGCAGTACTGGGACAGTCTACAATGAGCAGTTCTTC. Translating it yields CASSTGTVYNEQFF.

This chain joins TRBV11-3 and TRBJ1-4, with D unresolved. Germline V gene lookup returns CDR1 SGHNT and CDR2 YENEEA. The V end lost 2 bases, the J end lost 11 bases, and 9 bases lay between the germline ends. CDR3 length: 12 residues. The CDR3: CASSLLEEKLFF. The CDR3 bases are TGTGCCAGCAGCTTATTGGAGGAGAAACTGTTTTTT. Based on the CDR3 plus reference TRBV11-3 and TRBJ1-4, the full variable domain is EAGVVQSPRYKIIEKKQPVAFWCNPISGHNTLYWYLQNLGQGPELLIRYENEEAVDDSQLPKDRFSAERLKGVDSTLKIQPAELGDSAVYLCASSLLEEKLFFGSGTQLSVL.

The V and J genes are TRBV2 and TRBJ1-3; 7 nucleotides line up with TRBD1. V was pared by 11 bases and J by 0 bases, with 4 bases of the junction left unmatched. Germline V gene data show CDR1 as SNHLY and CDR2 as FYNNEI. The CDR3 runs to 13 residues. CDR3 in DNA: TGTGCCGACCGACAGGGCTCTGGAAACACCATATATTTT. It specifies CADRQGSGNTIYF.